These T cell receptor beta chains were read from a single sample in a study of PD-1 blockade in classical Hodgkin lymphoma. The assay was immunoSEQ multiplex PCR, and TCRdb's table has in-frame clones only and misses some. This table has 90,000 to 120,000 clones, nearly 90% appearing once. Sequencing used peripheral blood mononuclear cells (PBMCs), obtained before the second cycle of nivolumab. The source is a human donor with classical Hodgkin lymphoma. Each CDR3 is given with its conserved first and last residue. A D gene is named only where the DNA matches it firmly. Where a row states a size, it is once, few, many or the class of an expanded clone; other rows omit it.

D	V	J	size	CDR3	DNA
TRBD1	TRBV4-2	TRBJ1-1	once	CASSQEWGLGGGGIAEAFF	TGTGCCAGCAGCCAAGAATGGGGACTTGGAGGGGGCGGGATAGCTGAAGCTTTCTTT
TRBD2	TRBV6-4	TRBJ2-3	NA	CASSTGLAETDTQYF	TGTGCCAGCAGTACAGGACTAGCGGAGACAGATACGCAGTATTTT
NA	TRBV27	TRBJ1-4	NA	CASSFQGPNEKLFF	TGTGCCAGCAGTTTCCAGGGTCCTAATGAAAAACTGTTTTTT
NA	TRBV6-5	TRBJ1-2	NA	CASSYSLQGRYYGYTF	TGTGCCAGCAGTTACTCGCTGCAGGGGCGCTACTATGGCTACACCTTC
NA	TRBV11-2	TRBJ1-5	once	CASSLENQPQHF	TGTGCCAGCAGCTTAGAAAATCAGCCCCAGCATTTT
NA	TRBV28	TRBJ2-7	once	CASRPTRQGGHEQYF	TGTGCCAGCAGACCAACTCGACAGGGAGGCCACGAGCAGTACTTC
NA	TRBV27	TRBJ2-3	NA	CASTGWSTDTQYF	TGTGCCAGCACGGGGTGGAGCACAGATACGCAGTATTTT
NA	TRBV21-1	TRBJ1-5	NA	CASGNGPGSTNQPQHF	TGTGCCAGCGGCAATGGTCCGGGTAGTACGAATCAGCCCCAGCATTTT
NA	TRBV7-9	TRBJ2-2	NA	CASSLPDGGVKGNTGELFF	TGTGCCAGCAGCTTGCCGGACGGCGGGGTCAAAGGGAACACCGGGGAGCTGTTTTTT
NA	TRBV27	TRBJ2-7	NA	CASSMQGLFHEQYF	TGTGCCAGCAGTATGCAGGGGCTATTCCACGAGCAGTACTTC
TRBD2	TRBV10-3	TRBJ2-1	NA	CAISDRTSGSNEQFF	TGTGCCATCAGTGATAGGACTAGCGGGAGCAATGAGCAGTTCTTC
TRBD2	TRBV11-3	TRBJ2-1	NA	CASSRRTSQDNEQFF	TGTGCCAGCAGCCGACGGACTAGTCAGGACAATGAGCAGTTCTTC
NA	TRBV27	TRBJ1-2	NA	CASGFRQSSRYGYTF	TGTGCCAGCGGGTTTAGACAGTCAAGTAGGTATGGCTACACCTTC
NA	TRBV5-1	TRBJ1-1	NA	CASSWGQRSEAFF	TGCGCCAGCTCCTGGGGGCAACGTTCTGAAGCTTTCTTT
NA	TRBV30	TRBJ2-7	NA	CAWSASWREQYF	TGTGCCTGGAGTGCCTCTTGGCGGGAGCAGTACTTC
TRBD1	TRBV13	TRBJ2-7	NA	CASSWVGPGGYEQYF	TGTGCCAGCAGCTGGGTTGGGCCAGGGGGCTACGAGCAGTACTTC
NA	TRBV7-9	TRBJ2-3	NA	CASSSSTDTQYF	TGTGCCAGCAGCTCTAGCACAGATACGCAGTATTTT
TRBD1	TRBV27	TRBJ1-1	NA	CASSLPRTGNTEAFF	TGTGCCAGCAGTTTACCCCGGACAGGGAACACTGAAGCTTTCTTT
NA	TRBV6-5	TRBJ2-1	once	CASSYSIQYNEQFF	TGTGCCAGCAGTTACTCGATTCAGTACAATGAGCAGTTCTTC
NA	TRBV19	TRBJ1-2	NA	CASHRVNYGYTF	TGTGCCAGTCACAGGGTTAACTATGGCTACACCTTC
TRBD1	TRBV6-5	TRBJ1-2	NA	CASSYSGSRTGLGYTF	TGTGCCAGCAGTTACTCCGGTTCCCGGACAGGCCTTGGCTACACCTTC
TRBD1	TRBV5-1	TRBJ2-5	NA	CASSSGQRLQETQYF	TGCGCCAGCAGTTCGGGACAGAGGCTTCAAGAGACCCAGTACTTC
TRBD2	TRBV6-5	TRBJ2-7	NA	CASRLTSGSYEQYF	TGTGCCAGCAGACTGACTAGCGGGAGTTACGAGCAGTACTTC
TRBD1	TRBV30	TRBJ2-5	NA	CAWSVQGAYQETQYF	TGTGCCTGGAGTGTACAGGGGGCGTACCAAGAGACCCAGTACTTC
TRBD2	TRBV7-9	TRBJ2-5	NA	CASSLPGLAGAETQYF	TGTGCCAGCAGCTTACCGGGACTAGCGGGCGCAGAGACCCAGTACTTC
TRBD1	TRBV18	TRBJ2-5	few	CASSLTTGQGETQYF	TGTGCCAGCTCACTTACTACGGGACAGGGAGAGACCCAGTACTTC
NA	TRBV29-1	TRBJ1-1	NA	CSVEGNTEAFF	TGCAGCGTTGAAGGAAACACTGAAGCTTTCTTT
TRBD2	TRBV5-1	TRBJ2-2	NA	CASSWTSGFSTGELFF	TGCGCCAGCAGCTGGACTAGCGGGTTCTCCACCGGGGAGCTGTTTTTT
NA	TRBV4-2	TRBJ1-3	NA	CASSEVSGNTIYF	TGTGCCAGCAGCGAGGTTTCTGGAAACACCATATATTTT
NA	TRBV7-9	TRBJ2-5	NA	CASSFPGVEETQYF	TGTGCCAGCAGCTTTCCGGGAGTAGAGGAGACCCAGTACTTC
NA	TRBV19	TRBJ2-6	NA	CASSIDRDSGANVLTF	TGTGCCAGTAGTATAGATCGGGATTCTGGGGCCAACGTCCTGACTTTC
TRBD1	TRBV5-4	TRBJ1-4	few	CASSLGTGSREKLFF	TGTGCCAGCAGCTTGGGGACAGGGTCAAGGGAAAAACTGTTTTTT
NA	TRBV6-1	TRBJ1-1	NA	CASGRLNTEAFF	TGTGCCAGCGGCCGGCTGAACACTGAAGCTTTCTTT
TRBD2	TRBV7-2	TRBJ2-1	NA	CASSLTHTGLAGVGEQFF	TGTGCCAGCAGCTTAACACACACGGGACTAGCGGGAGTCGGGGAGCAGTTCTTC
NA	TRBV5-4	TRBJ2-1	once	CASSLDSHNEQFF	TGTGCCAGCAGCTTGGACTCTCACAATGAGCAGTTCTTC
NA	TRBV6-5	TRBJ1-1	NA	CASSSSRGWSTEAFF	TGTGCCAGCAGCTCCAGTAGGGGTTGGAGCACTGAAGCTTTCTTT
NA	TRBV4-1	TRBJ1-2	once	CASSLGGNPYGYTF	TGCGCCAGCAGCCTAGGAGGTAACCCCTATGGCTACACCTTC
TRBD2	TRBV4-3	TRBJ2-4	once	CASSQAPLAEKNIQYF	TGCGCCAGCAGCCAAGCCCCCCTAGCGGAGAAAAACATTCAGTACTTC
NA	TRBV19	TRBJ1-4	NA	CASSIGRRATPGELFF	TGTGCCAGTAGTATAGGGCGTCGGGCCACGCCCGGGGAACTGTTTTTT
NA	TRBV10-1	TRBJ2-2	NA	CASSVRRANTGELFF	TGCGCCAGCAGTGTACGGCGAGCGAACACCGGGGAGCTGTTTTTT
NA	TRBV11-2	TRBJ2-7	few	CASSLEGGLEQYF	TGTGCCAGCAGCTTAGAGGGGGGTCTCGAGCAGTACTTC
NA	TRBV10-2	TRBJ2-7	once	CASAGEIGYEQYF	TGCGCCAGCGCAGGGGAGATTGGCTACGAGCAGTACTTC
NA	TRBV10-3	TRBJ2-1	NA	CAISGRPRYNEQFF	TGTGCCATCAGTGGGAGACCCCGGTACAATGAGCAGTTCTTC
TRBD1	TRBV5-1	TRBJ2-3	once	CASTAGGQSDTQYF	TGCGCCAGCACCGCAGGGGGCCAGTCGGATACGCAGTATTTT
TRBD2	TRBV29-1	TRBJ2-7	NA	CSVQRGLAGPQYF	TGCAGCGTCCAAAGGGGACTAGCGGGCCCGCAGTACTTC